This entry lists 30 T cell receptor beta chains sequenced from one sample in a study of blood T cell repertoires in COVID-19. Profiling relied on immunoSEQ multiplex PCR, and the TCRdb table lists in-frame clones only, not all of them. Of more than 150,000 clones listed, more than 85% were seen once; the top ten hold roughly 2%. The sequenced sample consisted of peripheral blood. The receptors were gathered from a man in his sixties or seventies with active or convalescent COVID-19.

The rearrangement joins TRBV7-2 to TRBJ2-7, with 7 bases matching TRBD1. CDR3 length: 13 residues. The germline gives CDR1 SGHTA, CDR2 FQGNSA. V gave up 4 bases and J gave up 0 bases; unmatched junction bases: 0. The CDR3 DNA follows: TGTGCCAGCAGCTGGGACAGCTCCTACGAGCAGTACTTC. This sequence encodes CASSWDSSYEQYF.

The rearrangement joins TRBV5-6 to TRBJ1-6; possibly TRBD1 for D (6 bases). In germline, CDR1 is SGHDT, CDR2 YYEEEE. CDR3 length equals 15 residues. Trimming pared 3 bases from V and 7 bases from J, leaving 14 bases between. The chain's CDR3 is CASSWVGQTNSPLHF. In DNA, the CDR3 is TGTGCCAGCAGCTGGGTAGGACAGACCAATTCACCCCTCCACTTT.

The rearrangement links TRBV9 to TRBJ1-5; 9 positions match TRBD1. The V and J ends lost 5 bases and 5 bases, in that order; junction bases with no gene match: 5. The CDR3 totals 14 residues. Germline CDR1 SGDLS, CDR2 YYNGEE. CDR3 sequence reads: CASSPTGGYQPQHF. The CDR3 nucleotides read TGTGCCAGCAGTCCTACAGGGGGCTATCAGCCCCAGCATTTT.

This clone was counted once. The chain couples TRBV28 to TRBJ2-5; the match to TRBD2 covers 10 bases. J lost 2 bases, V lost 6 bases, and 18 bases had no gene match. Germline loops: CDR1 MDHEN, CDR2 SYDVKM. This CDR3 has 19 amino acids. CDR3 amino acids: CASSSHDTSGTSIQETQYF. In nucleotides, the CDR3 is TGTGCCAGCAGCAGTCACGATACTAGCGGGACATCAATACAAGAGACCCAGTACTTC.

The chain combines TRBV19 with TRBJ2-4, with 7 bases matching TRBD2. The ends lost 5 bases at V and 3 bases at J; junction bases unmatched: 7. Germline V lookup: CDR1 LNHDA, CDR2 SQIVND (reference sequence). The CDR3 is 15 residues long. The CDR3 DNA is TGTGCCAGTAGTTTCCCCCGGGGGGACAAAAACATTCAGTACTTC. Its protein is CASSFPRGDKNIQYF.

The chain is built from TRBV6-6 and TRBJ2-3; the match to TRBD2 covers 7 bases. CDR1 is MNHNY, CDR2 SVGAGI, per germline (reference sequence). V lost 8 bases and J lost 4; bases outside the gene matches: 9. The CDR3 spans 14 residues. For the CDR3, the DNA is TGTGCCAGCGGGGACTGGGGAGGGGCAGATACGCAGTATTTT. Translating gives CASGDWGGADTQYF.

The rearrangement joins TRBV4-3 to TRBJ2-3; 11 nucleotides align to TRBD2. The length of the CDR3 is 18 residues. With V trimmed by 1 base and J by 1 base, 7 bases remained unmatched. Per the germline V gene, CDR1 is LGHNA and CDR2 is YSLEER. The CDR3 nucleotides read TGCGCCAGCAGCCAAGCTAGCGGGGGGTCCCTCGGCACAGATACGCAGTATTTT. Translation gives CASSQASGGSLGTDTQYF.

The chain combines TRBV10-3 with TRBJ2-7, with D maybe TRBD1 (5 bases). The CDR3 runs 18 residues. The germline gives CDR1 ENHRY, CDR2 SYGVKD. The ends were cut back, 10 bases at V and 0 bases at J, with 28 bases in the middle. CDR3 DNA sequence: TGTGCCACCCTCCCCAGTATAGGCAGGGCTCTTAGCTCCTACGAGCAGTACTTC. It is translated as CATLPSIGRALSSYEQYF.

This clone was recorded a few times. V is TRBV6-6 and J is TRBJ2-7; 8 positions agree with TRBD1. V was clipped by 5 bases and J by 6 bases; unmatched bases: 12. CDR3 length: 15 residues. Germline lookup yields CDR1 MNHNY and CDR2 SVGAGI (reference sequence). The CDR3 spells CASSKPDRVISEQYF. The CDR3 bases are TGTGCCAGCAGTAAACCGGACAGGGTGATTAGCGAGCAGTACTTC.

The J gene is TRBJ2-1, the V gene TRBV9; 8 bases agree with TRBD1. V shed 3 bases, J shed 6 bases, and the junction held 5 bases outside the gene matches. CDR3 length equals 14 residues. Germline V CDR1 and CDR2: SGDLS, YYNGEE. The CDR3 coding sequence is TGTGCCAGCAGCGCGGACAGGGCAGTCAATGAGCAGTTCTTC. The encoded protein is CASSADRAVNEQFF.

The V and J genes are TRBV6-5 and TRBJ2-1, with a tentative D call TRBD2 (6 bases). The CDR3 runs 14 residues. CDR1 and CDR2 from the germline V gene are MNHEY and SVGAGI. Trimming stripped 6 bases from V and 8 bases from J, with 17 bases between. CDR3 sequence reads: CASSLTTGAYEQFF. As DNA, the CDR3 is TGTGCCAGCAGCCTAACCACGGGAGCATATGAGCAGTTCTTC.

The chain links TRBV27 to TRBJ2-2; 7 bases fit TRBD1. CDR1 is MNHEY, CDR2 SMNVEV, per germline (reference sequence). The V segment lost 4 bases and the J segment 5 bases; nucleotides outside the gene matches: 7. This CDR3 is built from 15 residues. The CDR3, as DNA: TGTGCCAGCAGTTGGCGGTCGACAGGGACCGGGGAGCTGTTTTTT. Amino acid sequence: CASSWRSTGTGELFF.

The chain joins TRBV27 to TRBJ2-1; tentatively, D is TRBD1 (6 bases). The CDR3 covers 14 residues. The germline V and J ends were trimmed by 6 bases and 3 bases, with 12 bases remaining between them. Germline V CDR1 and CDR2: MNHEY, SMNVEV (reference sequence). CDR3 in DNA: TGTGCCAGCAGACAGGGAATTCTCTACAATGAGCAGTTCTTC. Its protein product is CASRQGILYNEQFF.

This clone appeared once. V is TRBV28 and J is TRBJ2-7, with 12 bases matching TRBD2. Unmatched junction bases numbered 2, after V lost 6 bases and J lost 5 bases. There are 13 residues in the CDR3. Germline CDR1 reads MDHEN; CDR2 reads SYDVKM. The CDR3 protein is CASRTSGSNEQYF. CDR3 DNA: TGTGCCAGCAGGACTAGCGGGAGTAACGAGCAGTACTTC.

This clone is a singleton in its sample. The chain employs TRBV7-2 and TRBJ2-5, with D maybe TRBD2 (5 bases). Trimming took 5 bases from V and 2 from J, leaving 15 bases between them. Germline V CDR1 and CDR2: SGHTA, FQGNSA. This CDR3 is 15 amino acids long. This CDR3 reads CASSPNGVGQETQYF. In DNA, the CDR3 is TGTGCCAGCAGCCCGAACGGGGTGGGACAAGAGACCCAGTACTTC. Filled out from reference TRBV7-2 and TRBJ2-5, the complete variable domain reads GAGVSQSPSNKVTEKGKDVELRCDPISGHTALYWYRQSLGQGLEFLIYFQGNSAPDKSGLPSDRFSAERTGGSVSTLTIQRTQQEDSAVYLCASSPNGVGQETQYFGPGTRLLVL.

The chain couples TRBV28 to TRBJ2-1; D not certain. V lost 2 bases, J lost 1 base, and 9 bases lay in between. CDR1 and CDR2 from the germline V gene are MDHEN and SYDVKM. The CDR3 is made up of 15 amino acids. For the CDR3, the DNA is TGTGCCAGCAGTTTACCTAGTGGGTCCTACAATGAGCAGTTCTTC. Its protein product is CASSLPSGSYNEQFF.

CDR3 residues: CASTGRTSGGVAKNIQYF. The CDR3 DNA sequence: TGTGCCAGTACCGGGCGAACTAGCGGGGGGGTAGCCAAAAACATTCAGTACTTC. The chain employs TRBV19 and TRBJ2-4; 13 bases map to TRBD2. Germline-derived CDR1 and CDR2 are LNHDA and SQIVND (reference sequence). The CDR3 has 18 amino acids. Trimming cost V 7 bases and J 0 bases; bases outside gene matches: 9.

The chain's CDR3 is CSVEGPGSHEQYF. CDR3 bases: TGCAGCGTTGAAGGCCCGGGATCCCACGAGCAGTACTTC. The chain has TRBV29-1 and TRBJ2-7; D is possibly TRBD2 (5 bases). CDR1 is SQVTM, CDR2 ANQGSEA, per germline. The ends were cut back, 1 base at V and 5 bases at J, with 12 bases in the middle. This CDR3 is 13 amino acids long.

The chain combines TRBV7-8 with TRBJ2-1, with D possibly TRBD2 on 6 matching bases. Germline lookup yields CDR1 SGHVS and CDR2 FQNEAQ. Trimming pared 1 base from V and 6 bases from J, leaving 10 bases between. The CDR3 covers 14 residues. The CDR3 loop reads CASSLVMEGNEQFF. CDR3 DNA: TGTGCCAGCAGCTTAGTAATGGAGGGCAATGAGCAGTTCTTC. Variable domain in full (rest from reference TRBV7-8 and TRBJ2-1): GAGVSQSPRYKVAKRGQDVALRCDPISGHVSLFWYQQALGQGPEFLTYFQNEAQLDKSGLPSDRFFAERPEGSVSTLKIQRTQQEDSAVYLCASSLVMEGNEQFFGPGTRLTVL.

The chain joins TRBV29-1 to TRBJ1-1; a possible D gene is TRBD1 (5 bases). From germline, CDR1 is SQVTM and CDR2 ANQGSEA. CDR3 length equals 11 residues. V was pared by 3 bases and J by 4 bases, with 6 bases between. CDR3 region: CSVDQGTEAFF. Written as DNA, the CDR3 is TGCAGCGTTGATCAGGGCACTGAAGCTTTCTTT.

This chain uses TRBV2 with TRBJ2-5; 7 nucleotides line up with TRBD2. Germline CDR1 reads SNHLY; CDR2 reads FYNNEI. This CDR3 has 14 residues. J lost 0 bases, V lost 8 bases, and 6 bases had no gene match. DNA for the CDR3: TGTGCCAGCCGATCGACTAGCAACCAAGAGACCCAGTACTTC. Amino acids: CASRSTSNQETQYF.

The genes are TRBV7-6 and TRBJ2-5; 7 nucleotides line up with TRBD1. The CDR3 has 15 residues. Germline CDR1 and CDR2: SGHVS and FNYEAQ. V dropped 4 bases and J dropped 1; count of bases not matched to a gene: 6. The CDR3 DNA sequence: TGTGCCAGCAGCTCGGGACAGACGATCCAAGAGACCCAGTACTTC. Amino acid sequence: CASSSGQTIQETQYF.

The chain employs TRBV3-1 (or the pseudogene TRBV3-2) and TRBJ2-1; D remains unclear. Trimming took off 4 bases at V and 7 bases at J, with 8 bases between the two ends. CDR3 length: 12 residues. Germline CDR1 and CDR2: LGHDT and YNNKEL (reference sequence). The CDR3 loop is CASSRRSNEQFF. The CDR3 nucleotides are TGTGCCAGCAGCCGTCGGAGTAATGAGCAGTTCTTC.

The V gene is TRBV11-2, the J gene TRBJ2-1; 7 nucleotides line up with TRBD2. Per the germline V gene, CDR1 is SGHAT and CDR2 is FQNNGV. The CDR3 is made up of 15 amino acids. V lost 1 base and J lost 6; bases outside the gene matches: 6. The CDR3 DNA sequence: TGTGCCAGCAGCTTAGTGGCCGGGAGGCTCAATGAGCAGTTCTTC. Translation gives CASSLVAGRLNEQFF.

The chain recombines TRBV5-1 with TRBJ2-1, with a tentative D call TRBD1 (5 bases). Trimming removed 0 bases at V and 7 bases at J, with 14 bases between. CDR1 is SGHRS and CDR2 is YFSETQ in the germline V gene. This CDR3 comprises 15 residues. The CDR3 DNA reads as TGCGCCAGCAGCTTGGCGGTAGGACGACAGAATGAGCAGTTCTTC. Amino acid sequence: CASSLAVGRQNEQFF.

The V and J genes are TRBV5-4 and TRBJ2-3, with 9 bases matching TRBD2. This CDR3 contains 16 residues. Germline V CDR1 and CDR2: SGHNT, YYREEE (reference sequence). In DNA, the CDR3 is TGTGTCCCTGGGGTAGCGGGGGCTCCGAGCACAGATACGCAGTATTTT. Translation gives CVPGVAGAPSTDTQYF.

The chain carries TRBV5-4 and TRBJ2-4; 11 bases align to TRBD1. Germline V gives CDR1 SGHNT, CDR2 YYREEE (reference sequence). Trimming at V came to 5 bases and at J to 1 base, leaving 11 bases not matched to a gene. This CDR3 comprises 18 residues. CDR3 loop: CASSRRDRGGAAKNIQYF. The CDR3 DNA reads TGTGCCAGCAGTCGCCGGGACAGGGGGGGTGCGGCCAAAAACATTCAGTACTTC.

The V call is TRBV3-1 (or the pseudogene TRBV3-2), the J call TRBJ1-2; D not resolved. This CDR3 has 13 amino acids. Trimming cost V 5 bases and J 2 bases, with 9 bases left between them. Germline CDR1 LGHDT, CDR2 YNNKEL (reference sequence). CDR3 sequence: CASSATGNYGYTF. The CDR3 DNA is TGTGCCAGCAGCGCCACCGGGAACTATGGCTACACCTTC.

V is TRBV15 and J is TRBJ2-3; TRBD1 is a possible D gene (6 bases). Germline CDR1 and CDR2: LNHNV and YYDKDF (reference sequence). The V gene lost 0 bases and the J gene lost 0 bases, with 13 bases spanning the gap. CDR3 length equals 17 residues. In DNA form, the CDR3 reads TGTGCCACCAGCAGAGACTTTCTCCAGGGGAGCACAGATACGCAGTATTTT. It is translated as CATSRDFLQGSTDTQYF. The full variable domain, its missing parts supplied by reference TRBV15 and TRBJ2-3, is DAMVIQNPRYQVTQFGKPVTLSCSQTLNHNVMYWYQQKSSQAPKLLFHYYDKDFNNEADTPDNFQSRRPNTSFCFLDIRSPGLGDTAMYLCATSRDFLQGSTDTQYFGPGTRLTVL.

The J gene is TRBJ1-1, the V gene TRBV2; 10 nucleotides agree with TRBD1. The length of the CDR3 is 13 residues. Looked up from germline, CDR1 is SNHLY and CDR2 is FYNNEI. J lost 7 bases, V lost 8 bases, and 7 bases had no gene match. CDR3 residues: CASGQGGYGEAFF. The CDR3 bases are TGTGCCAGCGGACAGGGGGGGTATGGTGAAGCTTTCTTT.